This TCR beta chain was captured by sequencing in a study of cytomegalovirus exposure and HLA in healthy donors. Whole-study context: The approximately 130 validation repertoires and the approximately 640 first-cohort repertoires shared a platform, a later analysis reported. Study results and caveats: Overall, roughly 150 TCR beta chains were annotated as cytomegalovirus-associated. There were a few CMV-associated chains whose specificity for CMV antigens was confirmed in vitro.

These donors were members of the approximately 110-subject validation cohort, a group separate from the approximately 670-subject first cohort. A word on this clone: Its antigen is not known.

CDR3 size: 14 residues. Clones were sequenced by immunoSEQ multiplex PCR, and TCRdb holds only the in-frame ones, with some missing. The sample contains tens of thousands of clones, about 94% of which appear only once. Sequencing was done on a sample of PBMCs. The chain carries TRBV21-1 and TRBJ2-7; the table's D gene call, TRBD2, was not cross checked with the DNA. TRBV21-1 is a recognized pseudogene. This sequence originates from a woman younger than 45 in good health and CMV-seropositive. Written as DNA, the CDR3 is TGTGCCAGCAGCAAATCCCTAGCGGGTCCTCCTAAGTACTTC. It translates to CASSKSLAGPPKYF.